This T cell receptor beta chain came from a study of T cell changes during pregnancy in multiple sclerosis (dated by TCRdb to the late 2010s). With respect to the entire study: Changes in the T cell repertoire over the course of pregnancy were examined in this study in women with multiple sclerosis.

In regard to this clone: The antigen it binds to is not known. One base away there is no much larger clone; base qualities are not given.

The library relied on the immunoSEQ multiplex PCR assay. This is the immuneACCESS table as TCRdb keeps it, with only in-frame sequences that have V and J called. A part of the clones is gone; compared with another copy, unresolved V genes explain less than half, and the rest is unexplained. This sample lists about 54,000 clones; about nine tenths were detected once. Of the sample, approximately 1.2% is held by the ten largest clones. The sequenced sample was peripheral blood, obtained after pregnancy. The source is a female donor in good health, enrolled as a control in a pregnancy study.

The CDR3 reads CASSFSSLAGANQYF. The nucleotide sequence reads as follows: TGTGCCAGCAGTTTTAGTTCCTTAGCGGGGGCGAACCAGTACTTC. The sequence links TRBV27 to TRBJ2-7, and 9 bases in between align with TRBD2. Via the germline V gene (reference sequence), CDR1 is MNHEY and CDR2 SMNVEV. The CDR3 numbers 15 residues from cysteine through phenylalanine. Only the CDR3 DNA is retained, 45 bases long and in frame from the first base. After removal of 3 bases from V and 10 bases from J, the junction retains 13 bases not matched to a gene.